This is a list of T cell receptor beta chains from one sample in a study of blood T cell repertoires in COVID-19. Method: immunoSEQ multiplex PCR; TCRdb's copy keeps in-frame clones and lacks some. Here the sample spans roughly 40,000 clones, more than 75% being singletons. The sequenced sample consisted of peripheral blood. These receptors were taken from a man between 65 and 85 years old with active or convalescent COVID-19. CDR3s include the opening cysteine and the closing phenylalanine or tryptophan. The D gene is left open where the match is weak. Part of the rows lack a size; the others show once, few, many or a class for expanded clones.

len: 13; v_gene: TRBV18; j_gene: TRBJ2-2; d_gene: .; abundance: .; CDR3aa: CASSTRGAGELFF; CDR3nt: TGTGCCAGCTCCACCAGGGGAGCCGGGGAGCTGTTTTTT
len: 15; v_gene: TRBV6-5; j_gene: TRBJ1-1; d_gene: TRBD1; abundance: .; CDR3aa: CASRKPGQPNTEAFF; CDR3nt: TGTGCCAGCAGAAAACCGGGACAGCCGAACACTGAAGCTTTCTTT
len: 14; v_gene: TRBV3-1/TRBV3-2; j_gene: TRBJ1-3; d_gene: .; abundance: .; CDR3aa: CASSQRGWGNTIYF; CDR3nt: TGTGCCAGCAGCCAACGGGGGTGGGGAAACACCATATATTTT
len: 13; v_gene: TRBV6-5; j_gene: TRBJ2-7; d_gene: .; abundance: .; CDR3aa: CASSNAEPYEQYF; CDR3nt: TGTGCCAGCAGTAACGCGGAGCCCTACGAGCAGTACTTC
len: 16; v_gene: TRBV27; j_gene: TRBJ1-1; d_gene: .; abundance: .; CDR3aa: CASSLEGLGAHTEAFF; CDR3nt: TGTGCCAGCAGTTTAGAAGGGTTAGGGGCTCACACTGAAGCTTTCTTT
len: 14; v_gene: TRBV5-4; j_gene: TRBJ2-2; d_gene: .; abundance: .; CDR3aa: CASSIFGGTGELFF; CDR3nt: TGTGCCAGCAGTATCTTCGGGGGCACCGGGGAGCTGTTTTTT
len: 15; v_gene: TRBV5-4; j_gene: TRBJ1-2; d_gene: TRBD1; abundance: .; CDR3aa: CASSLATGGNYGYTF; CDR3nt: TGTGCCAGCAGCTTGGCCACAGGGGGAAACTATGGCTACACCTTC
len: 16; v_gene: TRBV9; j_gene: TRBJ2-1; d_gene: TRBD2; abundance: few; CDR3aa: CASSLTSGGLGNEQFF; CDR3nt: TGTGCCAGCAGCCTGACTAGCGGGGGGCTGGGGAATGAGCAGTTCTTC
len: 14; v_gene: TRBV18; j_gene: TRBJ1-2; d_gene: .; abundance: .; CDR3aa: CASSPGTANYGYTF; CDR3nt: TGTGCCAGCTCACCTGGAACAGCTAACTATGGCTACACCTTC
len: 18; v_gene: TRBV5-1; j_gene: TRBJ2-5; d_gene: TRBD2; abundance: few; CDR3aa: CASSLARVSGGLQETQYF; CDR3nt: TGCGCCAGCAGCTTGGCCAGAGTAAGCGGGGGACTCCAAGAGACCCAGTACTTC
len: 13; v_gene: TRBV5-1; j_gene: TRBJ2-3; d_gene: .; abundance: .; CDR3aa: CASSLEGADTQYF; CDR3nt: TGCGCCAGCAGCTTGGAGGGGGCAGATACGCAGTATTTT
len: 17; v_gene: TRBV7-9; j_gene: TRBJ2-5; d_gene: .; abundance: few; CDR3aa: CASSLGVLEGHMETQYF; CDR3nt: TGTGCCAGCAGCTTAGGAGTCCTTGAGGGACATATGGAGACCCAGTACTTC
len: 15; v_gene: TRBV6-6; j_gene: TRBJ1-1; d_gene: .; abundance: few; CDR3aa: CASKGVVAQNTEAFF; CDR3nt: TGTGCCAGCAAGGGGGTGGTAGCTCAAAACACTGAAGCTTTCTTT
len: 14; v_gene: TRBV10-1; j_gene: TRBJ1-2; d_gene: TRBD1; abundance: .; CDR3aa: CASSRGQGRVCYTF; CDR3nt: TGCGCCAGCAGTCGAGGACAGGGACGGGTTTGCTACACCTTC
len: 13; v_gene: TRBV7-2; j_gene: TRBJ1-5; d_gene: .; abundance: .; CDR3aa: CASSPRAGQPQHF; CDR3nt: TGTGCCAGCAGCCCAAGGGCGGGCCAGCCCCAGCATTTT
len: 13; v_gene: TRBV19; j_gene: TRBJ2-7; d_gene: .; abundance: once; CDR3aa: CASNTLTVYEQYF; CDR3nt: TGTGCCAGCAATACGTTGACAGTCTACGAGCAGTACTTC
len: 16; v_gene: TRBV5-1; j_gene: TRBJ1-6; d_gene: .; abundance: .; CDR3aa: CASSLYGTTQNSPLHF; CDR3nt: TGCGCCAGCAGCTTGTACGGGACAACCCAAAATTCACCCCTCCACTTT
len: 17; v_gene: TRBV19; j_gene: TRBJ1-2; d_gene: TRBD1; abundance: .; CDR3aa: CASQSFRDSYPNYGYTF; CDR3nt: TGTGCCAGTCAAAGCTTTCGGGACAGCTATCCTAACTATGGCTACACCTTC
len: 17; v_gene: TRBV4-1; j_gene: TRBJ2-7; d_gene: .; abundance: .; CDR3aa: CASSQAILRPRGDEQYF; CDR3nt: TGCGCCAGCAGCCAAGCAATACTACGACCCAGGGGGGACGAGCAGTACTTC
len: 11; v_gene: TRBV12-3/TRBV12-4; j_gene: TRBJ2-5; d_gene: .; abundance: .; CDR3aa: CASSPRETQYF; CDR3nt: TGTGCCAGCAGTCCGAGAGAGACCCAGTACTTC
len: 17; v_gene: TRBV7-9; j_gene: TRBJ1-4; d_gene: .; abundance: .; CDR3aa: CASSLYARGGVGEKLFF; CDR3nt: TGTGCCAGCAGCCTCTACGCAAGGGGCGGAGTGGGGGAAAAACTGTTTTTT
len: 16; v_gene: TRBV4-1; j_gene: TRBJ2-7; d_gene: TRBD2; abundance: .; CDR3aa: CASSQSRVAGAAEQYF; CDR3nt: TGCGCCAGCAGCCAATCAAGGGTAGCGGGGGCGGCCGAGCAGTACTTC